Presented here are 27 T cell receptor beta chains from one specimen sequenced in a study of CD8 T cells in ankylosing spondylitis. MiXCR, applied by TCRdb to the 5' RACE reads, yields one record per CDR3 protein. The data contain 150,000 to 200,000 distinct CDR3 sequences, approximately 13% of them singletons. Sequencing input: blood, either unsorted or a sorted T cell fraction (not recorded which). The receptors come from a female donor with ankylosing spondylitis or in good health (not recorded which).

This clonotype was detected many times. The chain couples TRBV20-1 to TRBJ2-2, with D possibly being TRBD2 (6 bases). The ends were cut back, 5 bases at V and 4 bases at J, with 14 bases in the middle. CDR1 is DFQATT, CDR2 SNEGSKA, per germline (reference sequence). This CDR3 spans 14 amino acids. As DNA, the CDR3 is TGCAGTGCTCAAATCCTTAGCGGCACCGGGGAGCTGTTTTTT. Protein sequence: CSAQILSGTGELFF.

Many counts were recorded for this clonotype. CDR3 DNA sequence: TGTGCCAGCAGTTTAGTAGGGGACAGGGCAAGTGGCTACACCTTC. The encoded protein is CASSLVGDRASGYTF. The chain carries TRBV27 and TRBJ1-2; the match to TRBD1 covers 9 bases. Trimming at V came to 2 bases and at J to 7 bases, leaving 8 bases not matched to a gene. Germline loops: CDR1 MNHEY, CDR2 SMNVEV (reference sequence). The CDR3 consists of 15 residues.

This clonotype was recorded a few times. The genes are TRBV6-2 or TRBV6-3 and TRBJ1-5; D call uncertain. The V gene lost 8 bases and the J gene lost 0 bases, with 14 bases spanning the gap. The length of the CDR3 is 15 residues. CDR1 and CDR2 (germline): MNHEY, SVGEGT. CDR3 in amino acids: CASRGMDFSNQPQHF. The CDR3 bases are TGTGCCAGCCGTGGGATGGATTTTAGCAATCAGCCCCAGCATTTT.

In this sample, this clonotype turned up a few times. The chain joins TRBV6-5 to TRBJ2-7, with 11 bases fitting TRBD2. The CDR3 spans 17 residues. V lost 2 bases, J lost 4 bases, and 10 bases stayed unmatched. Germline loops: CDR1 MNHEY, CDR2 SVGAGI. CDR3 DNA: TGTGCCAGCAGTTACGGTGGTAGCGGGAGGGCCGGTTACGAGCAGTACTTC. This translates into CASSYGGSGRAGYEQYF.

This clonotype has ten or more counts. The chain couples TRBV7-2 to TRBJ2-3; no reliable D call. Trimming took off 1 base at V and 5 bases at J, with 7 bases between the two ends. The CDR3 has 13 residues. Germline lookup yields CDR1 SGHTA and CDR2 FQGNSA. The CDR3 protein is CASSLGRIDTQYF. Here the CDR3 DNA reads TGTGCCAGCAGCTTAGGCCGGATAGATACGCAGTATTTT.

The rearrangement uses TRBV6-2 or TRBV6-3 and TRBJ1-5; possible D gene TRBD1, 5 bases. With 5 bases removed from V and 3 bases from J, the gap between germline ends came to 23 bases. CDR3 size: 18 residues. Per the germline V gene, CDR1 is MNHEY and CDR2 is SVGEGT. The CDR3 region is CASSVPEGHRVPNQPQHF. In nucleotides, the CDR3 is TGTGCCAGCAGTGTGCCGGAAGGACACCGTGTACCCAATCAGCCCCAGCATTTT.

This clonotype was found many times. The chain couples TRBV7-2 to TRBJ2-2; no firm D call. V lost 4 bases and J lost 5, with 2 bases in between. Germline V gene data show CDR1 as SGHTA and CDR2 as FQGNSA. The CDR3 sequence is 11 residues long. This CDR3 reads CASSSTGELFF. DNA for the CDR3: TGTGCCAGCAGCTCAACCGGGGAGCTGTTTTTT.

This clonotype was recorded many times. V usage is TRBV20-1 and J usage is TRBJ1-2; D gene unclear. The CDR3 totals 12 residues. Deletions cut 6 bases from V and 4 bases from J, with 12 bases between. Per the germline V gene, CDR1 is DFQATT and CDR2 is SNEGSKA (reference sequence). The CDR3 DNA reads TGCAGTGCCCAGGAGGGCCTCTATGGCTACACCTTC. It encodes CSAQEGLYGYTF.

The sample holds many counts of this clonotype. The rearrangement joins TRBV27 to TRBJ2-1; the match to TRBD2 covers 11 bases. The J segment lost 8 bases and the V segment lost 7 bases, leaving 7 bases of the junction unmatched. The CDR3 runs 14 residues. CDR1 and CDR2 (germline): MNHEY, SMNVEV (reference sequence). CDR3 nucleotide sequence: TGTGCCAGCAATAGCGGGAGGGCCTTTCATGAGCAGTTCTTC. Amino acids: CASNSGRAFHEQFF.

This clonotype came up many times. The CDR3 spells CASSQGQLLTGELFF. Here the CDR3 DNA reads TGTGCCAGCAGCCAAGGCCAGCTACTCACCGGGGAGCTGTTTTTT. This chain connects TRBV3-1 to TRBJ2-2; D unresolved. This CDR3 has 15 residues. Germline V gene sequence: CDR1 LGHDT, CDR2 YNNKEL (reference sequence). V shed 1 base and J shed 4 bases, with 10 bases lying between them.

The CDR3 DNA reads as TGCAGTGCGGCGAGGGACAGGACAAAACAAGAGACCCAGTACTTC. Protein product: CSAARDRTKQETQYF. V is TRBV20-1 and J is TRBJ2-5; 8 bases are shared with TRBD1. The length of the CDR3 is 15 residues. The germline gives CDR1 DFQATT, CDR2 SNEGSKA (reference sequence). Trimming took 6 bases from V and 2 from J; bases not matched to a gene: 11.

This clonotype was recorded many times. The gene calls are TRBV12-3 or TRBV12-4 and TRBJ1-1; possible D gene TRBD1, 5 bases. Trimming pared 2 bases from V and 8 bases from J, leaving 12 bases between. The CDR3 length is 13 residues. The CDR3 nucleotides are TGTGCCAGCAGTTTAATGGGTCAGGGAGAAGCTTTCTTT. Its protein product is CASSLMGQGEAFF.

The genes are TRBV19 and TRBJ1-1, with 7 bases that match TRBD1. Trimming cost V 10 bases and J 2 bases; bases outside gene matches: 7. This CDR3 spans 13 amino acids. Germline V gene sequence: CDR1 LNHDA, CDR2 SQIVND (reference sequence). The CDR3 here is CATRQGINTEAFF. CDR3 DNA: TGTGCCACCAGACAGGGAATAAACACTGAAGCTTTCTTT.

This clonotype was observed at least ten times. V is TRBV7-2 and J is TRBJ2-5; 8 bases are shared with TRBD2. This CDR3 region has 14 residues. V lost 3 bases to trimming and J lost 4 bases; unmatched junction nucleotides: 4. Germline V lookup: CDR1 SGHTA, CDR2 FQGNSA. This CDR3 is CASSFGGAIETQYF. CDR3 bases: TGTGCCAGCAGCTTCGGGGGGGCCATAGAGACCCAGTACTTC.

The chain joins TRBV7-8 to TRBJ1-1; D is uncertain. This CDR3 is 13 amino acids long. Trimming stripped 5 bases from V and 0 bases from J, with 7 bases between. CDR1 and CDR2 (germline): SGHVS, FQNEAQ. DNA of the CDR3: TGTGCCAGCAGCCCTATAATGAACACTGAAGCTTTCTTT. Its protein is CASSPIMNTEAFF.

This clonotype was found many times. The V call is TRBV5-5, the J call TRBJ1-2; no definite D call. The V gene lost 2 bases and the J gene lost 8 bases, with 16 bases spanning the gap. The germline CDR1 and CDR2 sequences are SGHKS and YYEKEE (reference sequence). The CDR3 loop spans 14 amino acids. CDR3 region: CASSLDRTRLGYTF. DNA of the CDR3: TGTGCCAGCAGCTTAGACCGTACCCGGTTAGGCTACACCTTC.

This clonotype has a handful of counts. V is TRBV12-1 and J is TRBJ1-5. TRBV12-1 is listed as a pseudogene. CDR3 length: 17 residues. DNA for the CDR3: TGTGCCAGCAGCCCGGAGTACCTCCCTGGTTACAATCAGCCCCAGCATTTT. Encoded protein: CASSPEYLPGYNQPQHF.

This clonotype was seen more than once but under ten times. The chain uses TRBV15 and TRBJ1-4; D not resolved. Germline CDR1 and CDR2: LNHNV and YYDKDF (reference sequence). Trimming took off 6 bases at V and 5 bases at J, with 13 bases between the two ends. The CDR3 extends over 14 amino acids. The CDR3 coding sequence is TGTGCCACCAGACCCGAACAGCGGAATGAAAAACTGTTTTTT. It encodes CATRPEQRNEKLFF.

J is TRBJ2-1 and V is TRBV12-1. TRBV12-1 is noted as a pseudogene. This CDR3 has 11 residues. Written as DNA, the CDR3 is TGTGCCAGCAGCTTTCAAGTTGAGCAGTTCTTC. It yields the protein CASSFQVEQFF.

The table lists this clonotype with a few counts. This chain's CDR3 is CASSPAGSNSPLHF. The CDR3 DNA follows: TGTGCCAGCAGCCCCGCAGGGAGCAATTCACCCCTCCACTTT. The J gene is TRBJ1-6, the V gene TRBV7-9; a possible D gene is TRBD1 (5 bases). Trimming cost V 5 bases and J 7 bases, with 12 bases left between them. Looked up from germline, CDR1 is SEHNR and CDR2 is FQNEAQ (reference sequence). This CDR3 is built from 14 residues.

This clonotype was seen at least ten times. Here the CDR3 DNA reads TGTGCCAGCAGCGACGACAGTCTTTCCTACGAGCAGTACTTC. Translated: CASSDDSLSYEQYF. V is TRBV28 and J is TRBJ2-7; a possible D gene is TRBD1 (5 bases). The CDR3 totals 14 residues. The V and J ends lost 6 bases and 1 base respectively, with 13 bases between them. Germline V gives CDR1 MDHEN, CDR2 SYDVKM.

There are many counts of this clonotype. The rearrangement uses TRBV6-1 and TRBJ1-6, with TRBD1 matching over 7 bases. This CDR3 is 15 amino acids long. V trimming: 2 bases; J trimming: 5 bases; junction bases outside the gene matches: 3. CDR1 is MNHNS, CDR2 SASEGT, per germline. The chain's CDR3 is CASSERQGNNSPLHF. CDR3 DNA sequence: TGTGCCAGCAGTGAACGACAGGGCAATAATTCACCCCTCCACTTT.

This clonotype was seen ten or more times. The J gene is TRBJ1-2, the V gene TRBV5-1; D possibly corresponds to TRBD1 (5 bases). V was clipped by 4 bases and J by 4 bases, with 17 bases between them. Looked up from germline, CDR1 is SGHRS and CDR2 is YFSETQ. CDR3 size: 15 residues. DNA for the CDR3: TGCGCCAGCAGCATCCTTCCCGACAGTTCCTATGGCTACACCTTC. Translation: CASSILPDSSYGYTF.

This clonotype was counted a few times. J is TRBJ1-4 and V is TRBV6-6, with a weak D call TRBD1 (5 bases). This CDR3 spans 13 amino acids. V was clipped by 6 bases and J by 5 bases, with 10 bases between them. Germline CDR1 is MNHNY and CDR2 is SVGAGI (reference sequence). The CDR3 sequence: CASSIQGNEKLFF. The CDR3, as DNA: TGTGCCAGCAGCATCCAGGGAAATGAAAAACTGTTTTTT.

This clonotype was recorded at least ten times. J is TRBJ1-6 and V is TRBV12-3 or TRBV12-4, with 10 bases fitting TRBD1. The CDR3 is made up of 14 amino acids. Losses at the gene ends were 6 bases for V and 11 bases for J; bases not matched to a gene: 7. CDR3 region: CASSAGQGSPPLHF. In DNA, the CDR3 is TGTGCCAGCAGCGCGGGACAGGGGTCTCCACCCCTCCACTTT.

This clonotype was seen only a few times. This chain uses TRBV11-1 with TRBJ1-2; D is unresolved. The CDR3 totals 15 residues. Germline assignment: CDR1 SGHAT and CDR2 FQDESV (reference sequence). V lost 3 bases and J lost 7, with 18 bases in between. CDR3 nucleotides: TGTGCCAGCAGCTTGAGGCTAACCGCGCCGGGTGGCTACACCTTC. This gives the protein CASSLRLTAPGGYTF.

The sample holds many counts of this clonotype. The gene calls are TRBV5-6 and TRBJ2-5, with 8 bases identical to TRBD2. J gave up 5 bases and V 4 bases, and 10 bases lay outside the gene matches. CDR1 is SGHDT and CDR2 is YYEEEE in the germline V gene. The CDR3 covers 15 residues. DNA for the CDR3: TGTGCCAGCAGCATGCAGGGCAGCGGGAGTGAGACCCAGTACTTC. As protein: CASSMQGSGSETQYF. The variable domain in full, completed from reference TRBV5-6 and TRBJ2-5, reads DAGVTQSPTHLIKTRGQQVTLRCSPKSGHDTVSWYQQALGQGPQFIFQYYEEEERQRGNFPDRFSGHQFPNYSSELNVNALLLGDSALYLCASSMQGSGSETQYFGPGTRLLVL.